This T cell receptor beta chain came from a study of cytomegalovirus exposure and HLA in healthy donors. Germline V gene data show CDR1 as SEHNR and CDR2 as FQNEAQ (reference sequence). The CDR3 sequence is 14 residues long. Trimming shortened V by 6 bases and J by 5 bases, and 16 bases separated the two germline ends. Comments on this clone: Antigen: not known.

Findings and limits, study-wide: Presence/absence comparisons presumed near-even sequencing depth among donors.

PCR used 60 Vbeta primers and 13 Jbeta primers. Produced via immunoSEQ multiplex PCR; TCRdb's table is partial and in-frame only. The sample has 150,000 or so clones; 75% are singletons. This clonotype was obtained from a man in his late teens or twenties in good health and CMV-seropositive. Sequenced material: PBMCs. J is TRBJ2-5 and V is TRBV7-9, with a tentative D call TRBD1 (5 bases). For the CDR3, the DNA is TGTGCCAGCAGTCCGACAGACGTGCCTGAGACCCAGTACTTC. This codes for CASSPTDVPETQYF.